The text below deals with one TCR beta chain. Every PCR got spiked synthetic TCR analog templates. The data were produced by immunoSEQ multiplex PCR, yet TCRdb's version contains in-frame clones alone and is incomplete. The sample consists of about 43,000 clones, about 91% of them appearing once. The CDR3 is 19 residues long. Trimming took 1 base from V and 0 from J; bases not matched to a gene: 8. The germline CDR1 and CDR2 sequences are SGHTS and YDEGEE. The source of the sample is a study of PD-L1 blockade in urothelial cancer. Patient disease was locally advanced or metastatic urothelial carcinoma. Every patient provided from 1 to 8 samples, collected pretreatment and on-treatment.

The chain has TRBV5-8 and TRBJ2-2; 11 bases match TRBD2. The TCR originated in a man at least 80 years old with urothelial cancer. This material consisted of PBMCs, taken around atezolizumab (anti-PD-L1) treatment. The CDR3 DNA follows: TGTGCCAGCAGCTTGAGCCTAGCGGGAGGCCACGCGAACACCGGGGAGCTGTTTTTT. Protein sequence: CASSLSLAGGHANTGELFF.